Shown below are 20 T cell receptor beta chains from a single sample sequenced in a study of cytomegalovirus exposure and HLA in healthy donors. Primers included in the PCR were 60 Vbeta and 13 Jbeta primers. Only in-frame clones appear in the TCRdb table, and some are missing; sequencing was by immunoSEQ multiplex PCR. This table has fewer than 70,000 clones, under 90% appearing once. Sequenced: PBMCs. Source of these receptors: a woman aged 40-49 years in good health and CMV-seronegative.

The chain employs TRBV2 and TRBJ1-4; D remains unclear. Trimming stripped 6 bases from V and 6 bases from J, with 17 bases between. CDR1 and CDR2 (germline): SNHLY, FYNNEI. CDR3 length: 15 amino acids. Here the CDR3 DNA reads TGTGCCAGCAGCCTTATGTATGAGTTTTATGAAAAACTGTTTTTT. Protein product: CASSLMYEFYEKLFF.

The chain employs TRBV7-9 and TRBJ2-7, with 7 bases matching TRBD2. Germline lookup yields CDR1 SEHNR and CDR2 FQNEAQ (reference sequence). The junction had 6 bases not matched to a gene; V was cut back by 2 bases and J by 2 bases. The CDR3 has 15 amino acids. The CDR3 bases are TGTGCCAGCAGCTTATATGCGGGAGAAGCCTACGAGCAGTACTTC. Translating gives CASSLYAGEAYEQYF.

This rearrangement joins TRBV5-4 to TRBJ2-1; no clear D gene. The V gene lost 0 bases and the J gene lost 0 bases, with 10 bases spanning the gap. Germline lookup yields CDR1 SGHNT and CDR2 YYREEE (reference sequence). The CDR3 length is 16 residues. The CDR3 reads CASSLDYRSSYNEQFF. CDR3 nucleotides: TGTGCCAGCAGCTTGGACTACCGCAGCTCCTACAATGAGCAGTTCTTC. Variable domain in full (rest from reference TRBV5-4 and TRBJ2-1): ETGVTQSPTHLIKTRGQQVTLRCSSQSGHNTVSWYQQALGQGPQFIFQYYREEENGRGNFPPRFSGLQFPNYSSELNVNALELDDSALYLCASSLDYRSSYNEQFFGPGTRLTVL.

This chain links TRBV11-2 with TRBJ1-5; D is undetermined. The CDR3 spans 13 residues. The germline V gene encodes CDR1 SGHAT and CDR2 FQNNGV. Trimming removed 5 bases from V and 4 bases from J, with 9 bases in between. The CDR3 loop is CASSPDLNQPQHF. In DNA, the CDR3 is TGTGCCAGCAGCCCAGACTTGAATCAGCCCCAGCATTTT. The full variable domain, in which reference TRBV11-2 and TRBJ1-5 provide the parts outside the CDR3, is EAGVAQSPRYKIIEKRQSVAFWCNPISGHATLYWYQQILGQGPKLLIQFQNNGVVDDSQLPKDRFSAERLKGVDSTLKIQPAKLEDSAVYLCASSPDLNQPQHFGDGTRLSIL.

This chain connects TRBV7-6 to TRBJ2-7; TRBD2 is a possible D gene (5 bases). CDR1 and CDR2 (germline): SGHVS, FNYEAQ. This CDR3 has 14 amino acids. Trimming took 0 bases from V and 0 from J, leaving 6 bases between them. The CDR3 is CASSLAGDSYEQYF. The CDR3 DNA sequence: TGTGCCAGCAGCTTAGCGGGAGACTCCTACGAGCAGTACTTC.

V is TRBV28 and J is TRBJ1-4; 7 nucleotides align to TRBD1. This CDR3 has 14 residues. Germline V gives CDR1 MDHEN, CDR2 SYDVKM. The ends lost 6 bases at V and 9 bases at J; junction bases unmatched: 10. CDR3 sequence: CASRNRGSVQKLFF. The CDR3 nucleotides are TGTGCCAGCAGGAACAGGGGATCAGTCCAAAAACTGTTTTTT.

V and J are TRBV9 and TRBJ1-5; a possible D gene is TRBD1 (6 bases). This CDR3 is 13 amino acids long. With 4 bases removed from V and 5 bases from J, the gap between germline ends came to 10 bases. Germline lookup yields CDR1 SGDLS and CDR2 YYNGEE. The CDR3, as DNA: TGTGCCAGCAGCAACCGACAGGATCAGCCCCAGCATTTT. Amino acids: CASSNRQDQPQHF.

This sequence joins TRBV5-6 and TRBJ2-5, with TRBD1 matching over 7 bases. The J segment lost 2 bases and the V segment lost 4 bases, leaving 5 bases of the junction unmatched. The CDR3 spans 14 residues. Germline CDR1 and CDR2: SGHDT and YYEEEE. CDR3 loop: CASSTGVPQETQYF. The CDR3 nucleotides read TGTGCCAGCAGCACAGGGGTCCCTCAAGAGACCCAGTACTTC.

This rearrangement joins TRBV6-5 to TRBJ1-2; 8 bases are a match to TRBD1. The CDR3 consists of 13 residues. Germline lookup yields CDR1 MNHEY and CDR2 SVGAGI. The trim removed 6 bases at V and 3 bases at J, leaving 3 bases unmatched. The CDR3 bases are TGTGCCAGCAGACCGGACAGGGACTATGGCTACACCTTC. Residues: CASRPDRDYGYTF.

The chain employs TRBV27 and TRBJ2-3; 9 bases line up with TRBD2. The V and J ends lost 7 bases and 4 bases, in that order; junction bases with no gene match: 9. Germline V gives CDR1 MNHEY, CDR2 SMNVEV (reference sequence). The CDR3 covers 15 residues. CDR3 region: CASTSAGGKADTQYF. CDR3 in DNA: TGTGCCAGCACGTCGGCGGGAGGGAAGGCAGATACGCAGTATTTT.

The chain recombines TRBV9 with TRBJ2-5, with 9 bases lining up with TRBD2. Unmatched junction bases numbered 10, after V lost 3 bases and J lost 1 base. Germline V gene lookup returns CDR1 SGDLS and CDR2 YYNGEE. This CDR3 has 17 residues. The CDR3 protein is CASSAFSSGASQETQYF. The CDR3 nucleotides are TGTGCCAGCAGCGCATTCTCTAGCGGGGCTAGCCAAGAGACCCAGTACTTC.

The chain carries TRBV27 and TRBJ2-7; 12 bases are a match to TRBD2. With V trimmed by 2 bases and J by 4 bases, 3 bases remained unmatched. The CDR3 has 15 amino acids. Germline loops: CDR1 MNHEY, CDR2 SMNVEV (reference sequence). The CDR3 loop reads CASSLNGLAGYEQYF. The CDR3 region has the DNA TGTGCCAGCAGTTTAAACGGACTAGCGGGATACGAGCAGTACTTC.

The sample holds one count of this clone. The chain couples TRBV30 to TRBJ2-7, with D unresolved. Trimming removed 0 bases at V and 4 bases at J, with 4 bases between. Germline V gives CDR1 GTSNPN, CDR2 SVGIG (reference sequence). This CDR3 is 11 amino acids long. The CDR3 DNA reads TGTGCCTGGAGTGTTTCTTACGAGCAGTACTTC. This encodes CAWSVSYEQYF.

The CDR3 DNA is TGTGCCAGCAGCCAAGGGGCGGGGACTAGCGGATCCTACGAGCAGTACTTC. Residues: CASSQGAGTSGSYEQYF. This chain connects TRBV4-2 to TRBJ2-7; the match to TRBD2 covers 11 bases. CDR1 LGHNA and CDR2 YNFKEQ come from the germline V gene. CDR3 length: 17 residues. With V trimmed by 1 base and J by 1 base, 6 bases remained unmatched.

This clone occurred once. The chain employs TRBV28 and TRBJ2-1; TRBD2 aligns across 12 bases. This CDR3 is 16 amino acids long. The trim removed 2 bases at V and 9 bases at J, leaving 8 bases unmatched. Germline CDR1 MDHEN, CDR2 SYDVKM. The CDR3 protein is CASSLRLAGGPGEQFF. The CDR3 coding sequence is TGTGCCAGCAGTTTAAGGCTAGCGGGAGGGCCGGGTGAGCAGTTCTTC.

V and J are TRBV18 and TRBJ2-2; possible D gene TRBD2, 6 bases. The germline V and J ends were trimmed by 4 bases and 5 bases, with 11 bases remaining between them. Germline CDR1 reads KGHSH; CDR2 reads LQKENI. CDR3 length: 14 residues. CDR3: CASSQRENTGELFF. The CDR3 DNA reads TGTGCCAGCTCACAACGGGAGAATACCGGGGAGCTGTTTTTT.

CDR3 sequence reads: CASMGDRGSTEAFF. DNA of the CDR3: TGTGCCAGCATGGGGGACAGGGGGAGCACTGAAGCTTTCTTT. The rearrangement links TRBV2 to TRBJ1-1, with 11 bases identical to TRBD1. Germline V CDR1 and CDR2: SNHLY, FYNNEI. Losses at the gene ends were 7 bases for V and 4 bases for J; bases not matched to a gene: 5. This CDR3 spans 14 amino acids.

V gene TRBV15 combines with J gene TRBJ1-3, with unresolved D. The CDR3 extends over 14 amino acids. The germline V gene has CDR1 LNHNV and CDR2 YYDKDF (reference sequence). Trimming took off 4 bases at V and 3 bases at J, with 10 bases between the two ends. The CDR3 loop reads CATSKGGSGNTIYF. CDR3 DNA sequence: TGTGCCACCAGCAAAGGTGGGAGTGGAAACACCATATATTTT.

The DNA for the CDR3 is TGTGCCAGCAGGACTAGCGGGAGGGCCAGCAATGAGCAGTTCTTC. It yields the protein CASRTSGRASNEQFF. The chain combines TRBV28 with TRBJ2-1, with 14 bases identical to TRBD2. The CDR3 extends over 15 amino acids. The germline CDR1 and CDR2 sequences are MDHEN and SYDVKM. The V gene end was trimmed by 6 bases and the J gene end by 6 bases; junction bases not matched to a gene: 4.

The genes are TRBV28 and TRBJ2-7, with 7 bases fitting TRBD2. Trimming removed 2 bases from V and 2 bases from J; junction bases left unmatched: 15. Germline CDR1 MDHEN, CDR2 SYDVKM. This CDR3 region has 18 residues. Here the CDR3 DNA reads TGTGCCAGCAGTTTAAACTTTGGCCCTCTAGCGGAAGCCTACGAGCAGTACTTC. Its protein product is CASSLNFGPLAEAYEQYF.